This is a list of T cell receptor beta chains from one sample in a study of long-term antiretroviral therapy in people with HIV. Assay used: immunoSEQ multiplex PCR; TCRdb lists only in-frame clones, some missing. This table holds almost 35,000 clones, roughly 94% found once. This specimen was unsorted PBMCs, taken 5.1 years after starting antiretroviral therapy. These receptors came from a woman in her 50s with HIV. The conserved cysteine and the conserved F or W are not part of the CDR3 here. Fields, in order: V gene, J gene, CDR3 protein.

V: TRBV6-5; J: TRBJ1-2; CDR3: ASSYWGGAYGYT
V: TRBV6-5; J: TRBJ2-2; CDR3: ASSYSPGGRSGELF
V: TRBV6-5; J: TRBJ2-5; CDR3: ASSYSVGGLGETQY
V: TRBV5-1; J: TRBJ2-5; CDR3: ASRVSGGAETQY
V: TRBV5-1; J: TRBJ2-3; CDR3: ASSSARGPDTQY
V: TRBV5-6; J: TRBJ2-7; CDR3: ASSPRTSGGASYEQY
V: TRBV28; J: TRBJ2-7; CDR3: ASAVGDRFEQY
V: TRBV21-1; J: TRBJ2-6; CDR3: ASSKGGVRERSSGANVLT
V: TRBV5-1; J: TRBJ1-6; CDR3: ASSLEGVKTPPLH
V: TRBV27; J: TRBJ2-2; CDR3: ASSLTGITGELF
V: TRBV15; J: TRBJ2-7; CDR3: ATSARGGTKDRYEQY
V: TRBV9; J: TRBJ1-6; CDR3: ASSVGQGGVSPLH
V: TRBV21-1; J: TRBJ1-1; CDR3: ASSDVCGLNTEAF
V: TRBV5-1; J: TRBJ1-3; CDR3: ASSLDRPSSGNTIY
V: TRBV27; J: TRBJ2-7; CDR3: ASSSPDRGLSYEQY
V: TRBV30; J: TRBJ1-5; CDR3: AWSPPGDNQPQH
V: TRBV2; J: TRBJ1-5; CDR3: ASGVGESNQPQH
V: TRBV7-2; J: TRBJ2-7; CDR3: ASVNFYEQY
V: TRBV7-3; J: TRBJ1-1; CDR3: ASSLGGGVNTEAF
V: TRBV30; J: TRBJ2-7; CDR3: AWSKKGLAGGYEQY
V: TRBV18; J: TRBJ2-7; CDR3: ASSPLSGRVTYEQY
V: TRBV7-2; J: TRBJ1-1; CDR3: ASSSEGARDTEAF
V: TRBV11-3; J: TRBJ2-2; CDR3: ASSFGGNTGELF
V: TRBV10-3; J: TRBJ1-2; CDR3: AISEPTRDYGYT
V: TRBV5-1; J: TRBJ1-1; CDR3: ASSSVDSGTEAF
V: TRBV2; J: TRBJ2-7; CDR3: ASSVYSGGTEQY
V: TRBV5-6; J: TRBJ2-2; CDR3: ASSLGLLAGELF
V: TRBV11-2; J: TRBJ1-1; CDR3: ASSPNPFMNTEAF
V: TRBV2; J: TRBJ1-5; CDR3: ASSESVVGNQPQH
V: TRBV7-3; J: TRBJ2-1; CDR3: ASSLGQGSFNEQF
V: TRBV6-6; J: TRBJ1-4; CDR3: ASSPTYNEKLF
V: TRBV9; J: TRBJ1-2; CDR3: ASTISGVGYGYT
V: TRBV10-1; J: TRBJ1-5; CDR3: ASSESDYQPQH
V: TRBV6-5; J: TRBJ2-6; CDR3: ASSGTGAGANVLT
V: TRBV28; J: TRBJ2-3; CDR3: ASSFRDGASTDTQY
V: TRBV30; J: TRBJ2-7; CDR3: AWATGGYEQY
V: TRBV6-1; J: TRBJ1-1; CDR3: ASEEGGLNTEAF
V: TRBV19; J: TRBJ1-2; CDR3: AITSPDRGGYGYT
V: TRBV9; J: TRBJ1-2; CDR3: ASSARGGRQGGLGYT
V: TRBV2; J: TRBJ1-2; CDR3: ASSESWGTGYGYT
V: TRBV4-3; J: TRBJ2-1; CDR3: ASSQDLQGPVEQF